Described below is a single T cell receptor (beta chain) sequence and its context. The data were taken from a study of identical twins. MiXCR was run by TCRdb on the 5' RACE reads, yielding one entry per CDR3 protein. The sample lists around 1.7 million distinct CDR3 sequences; roughly a third were seen once. The V gene's germline CDR1 is SGHAT and CDR2 FQNNGV. Trimming pared 4 bases from V and 3 bases from J, leaving 16 bases between. The CDR3 sequence is 15 residues long. The sequence was obtained from a newborn girl in good health. V usage is TRBV11-2 and J usage is TRBJ2-7; D tentatively fits TRBD1 or TRBD2 (5 bases each). The sequencing sample was made of cord blood. The DNA for the CDR3 is TGTGCCAGCAGCTCCCCTGGGGACGGACTCTACGAGCAGTACTTC. Amino acid sequence: CASSSPGDGLYEQYF.